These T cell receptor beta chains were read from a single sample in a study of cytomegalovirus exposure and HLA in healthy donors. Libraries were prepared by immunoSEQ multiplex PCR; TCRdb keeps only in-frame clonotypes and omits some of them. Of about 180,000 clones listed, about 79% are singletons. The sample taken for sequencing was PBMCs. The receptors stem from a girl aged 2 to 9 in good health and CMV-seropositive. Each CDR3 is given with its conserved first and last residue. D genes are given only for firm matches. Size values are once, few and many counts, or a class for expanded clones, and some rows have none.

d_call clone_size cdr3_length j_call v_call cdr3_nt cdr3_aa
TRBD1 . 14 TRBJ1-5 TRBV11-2 TGTGCCAGCAGTACCGGGACAGTCAATCAGCCCCAGCATTTT CASSTGTVNQPQHF
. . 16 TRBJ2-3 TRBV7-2 TGTGCCAGCATCCGGGGACTGAACATGGCTGCAGATACGCAGTATTTT CASIRGLNMAADTQYF
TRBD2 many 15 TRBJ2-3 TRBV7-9 TGTGCCAGCAGCTCTCGGGAGGCGAACACAGATACGCAGTATTTT CASSSREANTDTQYF
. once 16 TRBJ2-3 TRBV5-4 TGTGCCAGCAGCTTGGACGCGGTAGGAGGCACAGATACGCAGTATTTT CASSLDAVGGTDTQYF
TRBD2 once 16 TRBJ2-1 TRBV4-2 TGTGCCAGCAGCCCAAGACTAGCGGGAGCCTACAATGAGCAGTTCTTC CASSPRLAGAYNEQFF
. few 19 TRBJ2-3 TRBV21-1 TGTGCCAGCAGCAAAGTGATACTAGCGGGGCTACCTAGCACAGATACGCAGTATTTT CASSKVILAGLPSTDTQYF
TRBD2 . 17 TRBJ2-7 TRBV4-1 TGCGCCAGCAGCCAAGGGGAATCGCGGGAGAGGTCCTACGAGCAGTACTTC CASSQGESRERSYEQYF
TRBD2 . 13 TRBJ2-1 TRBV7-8 TGTGCCAGCAGCCCAGTAAGGGGGACTAGGCAGTTCTTC CASSPVRGTRQFF
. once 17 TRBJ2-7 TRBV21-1 TGTGCCAGCAGCAATGAAGGACTAGCGGGAGGGCAATACGAGCAGTACTTC CASSNEGLAGGQYEQYF
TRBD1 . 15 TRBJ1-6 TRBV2 TGTGCCAGCAACAGGAGGACAGGGTGGGATTCACCCCTCCACTTT CASNRRTGWDSPLHF
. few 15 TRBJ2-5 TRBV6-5 TGTGCCAGCAGTTACTCGACAGGCCGAAGGGAGACCCAGTACTTC CASSYSTGRRETQYF
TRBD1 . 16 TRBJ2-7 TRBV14 TGTGCCAGCAGCCATCGGGACAGTCGGAGCTCCTACGAGCAGTACTTC CASSHRDSRSSYEQYF
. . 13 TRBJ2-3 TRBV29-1 TGCACCTTTGACCTAAGTACCACAGATACGCAGTATTTT CTFDLSTTDTQYF
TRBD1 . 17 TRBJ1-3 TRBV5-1 TGCGCCAGCAGCCCCAGGGACAGGGGCTCTGGTTGGAACACCATATATTTT CASSPRDRGSGWNTIYF
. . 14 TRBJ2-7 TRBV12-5 TGTGCTAGTGGTTTGTTCCCCATCCCCTACGAGCAGTACTTC CASGLFPIPYEQYF
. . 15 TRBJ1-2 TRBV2 TGTGCCAGCAGGGAGACTGCGCGGAATGGTTACGGCTACACCTTC CASRETARNGYGYTF
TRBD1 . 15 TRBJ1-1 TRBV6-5 TGTGCCAGCAGCCCAACGACAGGGGGGAACACTGAAGCTTTCTTT CASSPTTGGNTEAFF
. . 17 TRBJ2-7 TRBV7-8 TGTGCCAGCAGCTTAGTGGGTCGCGGGCTGGGAAACTACGAGCAGTACTTC CASSLVGRGLGNYEQYF
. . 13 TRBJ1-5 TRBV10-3 TGTGCCACACAGCAGGGCGGAGATCAGCCCCAGCATTTT CATQQGGDQPQHF
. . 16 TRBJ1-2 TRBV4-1 TGCGCCAGCAGCCAAGAGACCGCAATGAGGGCTAGAGGCTACACCTTC CASSQETAMRARGYTF
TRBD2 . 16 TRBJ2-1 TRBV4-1 TGCGCCAGCAGCCAAAAGAGCGGGAGCTCCTACAATGAGCAGTTCTTC CASSQKSGSSYNEQFF
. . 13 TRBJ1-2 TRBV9 TGTGCCAGCAGCGTAGGTGGGGCGTCCGGCTACACCTTC CASSVGGASGYTF
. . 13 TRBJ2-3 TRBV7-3 TGTGCCAGCAGCGCAGGGTCCGGAGATACGCAGTATTTT CASSAGSGDTQYF
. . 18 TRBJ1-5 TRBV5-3 TGTGCCAGAAGCTTACACGGCCCACACTTTGGGGGCGATCAGCCCCAGCATTTT CARSLHGPHFGGDQPQHF
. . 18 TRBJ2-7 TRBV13 TGTGCCAGCAGCCCTATTAATCGCCGCTACAGGGACATCTACGAGCAGTACTTC CASSPINRRYRDIYEQYF
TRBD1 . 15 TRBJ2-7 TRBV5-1 TGCGCCAGCAGCTTGGGGGGACAGGGTGCCCTCGAGCAGTACTTC CASSLGGQGALEQYF
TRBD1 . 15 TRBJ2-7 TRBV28 TGTGCCAGCAGTACGACAGGGGTCGGGGCCTACGAGCAGTACTTC CASSTTGVGAYEQYF
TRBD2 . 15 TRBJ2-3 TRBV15 TGTGCCACTAAAGGAGCGGGGGGGCTCACAGATACGCAGTATTTT CATKGAGGLTDTQYF
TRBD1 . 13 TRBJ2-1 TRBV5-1 TGCGCCAGCAGCTATGGGACAGGGGGAGAGCAGTTCTTC CASSYGTGGEQFF
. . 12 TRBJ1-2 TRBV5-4 TGTGCCAGCACTAAGACAGGCTATGGCTACACCTTC CASTKTGYGYTF
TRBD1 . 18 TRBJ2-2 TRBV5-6 TGTGCCAGCAGCTTGATCCCGGGACAGGGTGGCCCCACCGGGGAGCTGTTTTTT CASSLIPGQGGPTGELFF
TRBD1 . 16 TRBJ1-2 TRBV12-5 TGTGCTAGTGGTTTGGGATTGGACAGGGGGAGCAGTGGCTACACCTTC CASGLGLDRGSSGYTF
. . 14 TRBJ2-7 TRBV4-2 TGTGCCAGCAGCGCGACTGGGGCGGCCTACGAGCAGTACTTC CASSATGAAYEQYF
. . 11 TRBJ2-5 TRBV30 TGTGCCTGGAGTGTACGGGAGACCCAGTACTTC CAWSVRETQYF
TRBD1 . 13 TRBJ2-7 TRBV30 TGTGCCTGGACCCGACAGGGAACCTACGAGCAGTACTTC CAWTRQGTYEQYF
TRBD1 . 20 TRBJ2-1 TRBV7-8 TGTGCCAGCAGCTTAGGGACAGGAAGGGACCTTGCAGATTCCTACAATGAGCAGTTCTTC CASSLGTGRDLADSYNEQFF